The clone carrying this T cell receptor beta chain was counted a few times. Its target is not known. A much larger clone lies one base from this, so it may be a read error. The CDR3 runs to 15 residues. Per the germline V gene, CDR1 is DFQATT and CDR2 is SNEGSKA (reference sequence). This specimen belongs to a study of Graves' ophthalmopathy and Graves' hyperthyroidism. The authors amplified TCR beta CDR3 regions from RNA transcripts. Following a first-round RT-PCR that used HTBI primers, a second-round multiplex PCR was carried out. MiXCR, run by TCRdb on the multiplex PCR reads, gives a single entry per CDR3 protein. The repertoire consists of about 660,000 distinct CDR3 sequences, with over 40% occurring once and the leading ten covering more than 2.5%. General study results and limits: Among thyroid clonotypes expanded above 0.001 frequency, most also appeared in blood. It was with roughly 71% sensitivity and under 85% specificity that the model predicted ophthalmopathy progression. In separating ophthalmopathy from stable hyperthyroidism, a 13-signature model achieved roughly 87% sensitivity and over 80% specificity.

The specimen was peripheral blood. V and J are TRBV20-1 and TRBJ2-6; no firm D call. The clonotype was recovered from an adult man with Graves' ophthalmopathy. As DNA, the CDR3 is TGCAGTGCTGGAGATACGTGGGTTGGGGCCAACGTCCTGACTTTC. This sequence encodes CSAGDTWVGANVLTF.